One and the same sample provided the 29 T cell receptor beta chains below, sequenced in a study of CD8 T cells in ankylosing spondylitis. TCRdb ran MiXCR on the 5' RACE reads and lists one entry per CDR3 protein. Among 250,000 or so distinct CDR3 sequences listed, 20% to 30% were seen once. Sequenced sample: blood, either unsorted or a sorted T cell fraction (not recorded which). The receptors originated from a male donor with ankylosing spondylitis or in good health (not recorded which).

This clonotype was counted a few times. This chain connects TRBV7-8 to TRBJ1-1, with a possible D match to TRBD1 (6 bases). Trimming shortened V by 5 bases and J by 5 bases, and 12 bases separated the two germline ends. Germline V gives CDR1 SGHVS, CDR2 FQNEAQ. The CDR3 sequence is 13 residues long. The CDR3 here is CASSRGGGTEAFF. CDR3 DNA sequence: TGTGCCAGCAGCCGTGGAGGGGGTACTGAAGCTTTCTTT. The full variable domain, rest sourced from reference TRBV7-8 and TRBJ1-1, is GAGVSQSPRYKVAKRGQDVALRCDPISGHVSLFWYQQALGQGPEFLTYFQNEAQLDKSGLPSDRFFAERPEGSVSTLKIQRTQQEDSAVYLCASSRGGGTEAFFGQGTRLTVV.

Written as DNA, the CDR3 is TGCAGTGCTAGCCGGGGGCTCCACTATGGCTACACCTTC. This sequence encodes CSASRGLHYGYTF. This chain uses TRBV20-1 with TRBJ1-2, with D possibly being TRBD1 (6 bases). Per the germline V gene, CDR1 is DFQATT and CDR2 is SNEGSKA (reference sequence). Between the trimmed V and J ends, which lost 3 bases and 3 bases, there was a span of 11 bases. This CDR3 comprises 13 residues.

The J gene is TRBJ2-5, the V gene TRBV5-6; D perhaps matches TRBD2 (6 bases). The ends were cut back, 0 bases at V and 2 bases at J, with 14 bases in the middle. The CDR3 extends over 16 amino acids. Germline V lookup: CDR1 SGHDT, CDR2 YYEEEE. The DNA for the CDR3 is TGTGCCAGCAGCTTGGAGGGCAGGACTATTCAAGAGACCCAGTACTTC. Its translation is CASSLEGRTIQETQYF.

The chain is built from TRBV6-5 and TRBJ2-7; 7 nucleotides match TRBD1. Germline CDR1 is MNHEY and CDR2 is SVGAGI. The CDR3 loop spans 13 amino acids. J gave up 5 bases and V 2 bases, and 3 bases lay outside the gene matches. As DNA, the CDR3 is TGTGCCAGCAGTTACCGAAGGGGGCACGAGCAGTACTTC. It encodes CASSYRRGHEQYF.

The chain couples TRBV20-1 to TRBJ2-5; perhaps D is TRBD1 or TRBD2 (7 bases each). Germline loops: CDR1 DFQATT, CDR2 SNEGSKA (reference sequence). CDR3 length: 15 residues. Trimming removed 6 bases from V and 4 bases from J, with 21 bases in between. CDR3 region: CSASGTGRGPETQYF. As DNA, the CDR3 is TGCAGTGCCAGCGGGACTGGGAGGGGGCCAGAGACCCAGTACTTC.

This clonotype turned up a few times. This chain connects TRBV20-1 to TRBJ2-1; 8 nucleotides align to TRBD2. CDR1 DFQATT and CDR2 SNEGSKA come from the germline V gene (reference sequence). This CDR3 region has 16 residues. The J segment lost 8 bases and the V segment lost 3 bases, leaving 15 bases of the junction unmatched. This CDR3 is CSASTSGGLAVDEQFF. CDR3 DNA sequence: TGCAGTGCTAGCACAAGCGGCGGACTAGCAGTCGATGAGCAGTTCTTC.

Worth noting for this clonotype: This may come from a read error, since a much larger clone is one base off. V usage is TRBV6-6 and J usage is TRBJ2-3; tentatively, D is TRBD2 (6 bases). The CDR3 runs to 13 residues. Germline CDR1 reads MNHNY; CDR2 reads SVGAGI (reference sequence). With 7 bases removed from V and 3 bases from J, the gap between germline ends came to 11 bases. The CDR3, as DNA: TGTGCCAGCATCACTCGGGGGACAGATACGCAGTATTTT. It codes for CASITRGTDTQYF.

This clonotype was found many times. The chain is built from TRBV2 and TRBJ2-5; D not resolved. Germline V gene data show CDR1 as SNHLY and CDR2 as FYNNEI. The ends were cut back, 0 bases at V and 7 bases at J, with 6 bases in the middle. The CDR3 length is 12 residues. In DNA form, the CDR3 reads TGTGCCAGCAGTGAAGCCCCCGGGACCCAGTACTTC. Its protein product is CASSEAPGTQYF. The full variable domain, rest sourced from reference TRBV2 and TRBJ2-5, is EPEVTQTPSHQVTQMGQEVILRCVPISNHLYFYWYRQILGQKVEFLVSFYNNEISEKSEIFDDQFSVERPDGSNFTLKIRSTKLEDSAMYFCASSEAPGTQYFGPGTRLLVL.

In its sample, this clonotype was seen a few times. This chain joins TRBV12-3 or TRBV12-4 and TRBJ1-4; the D is unclear. Deletions cut 5 bases from V and 7 bases from J, with 14 bases between. The CDR3 spans 14 residues. DNA of the CDR3: TGTGCCAGCAGTCCCGGTCGAGCCGTTGAAAAACTGTTTTTT. As protein: CASSPGRAVEKLFF.

This clonotype came up many times. V gene TRBV2 combines with J gene TRBJ2-7; 9 nucleotides align to TRBD1. Germline V gene sequence: CDR1 SNHLY, CDR2 FYNNEI. The CDR3 is 15 amino acids. The V gene end was trimmed by 6 bases and the J gene end by 6 bases; junction bases not matched to a gene: 12. The CDR3 is CASSVPDRGRIEQYF. CDR3 DNA sequence: TGTGCCAGCAGCGTCCCGGACAGGGGAAGAATCGAGCAGTACTTC.

In this sample, this clonotype turned up many times. The chain couples TRBV29-1 to TRBJ2-3, with a weak D call TRBD2 (5 bases). Germline loops: CDR1 SQVTM, CDR2 ANQGSEA. Deletions cut 7 bases from V and 5 bases from J, with 13 bases between. CDR3 length equals 12 residues. CDR3 protein: CSARESGDTQYF. As DNA, the CDR3 is TGCAGCGCAAGGGAAAGCGGAGATACGCAGTATTTT.

The chain combines TRBV20-1 with TRBJ2-7; D remains unclear. The ends were cut back, 7 bases at V and 0 bases at J, with 10 bases in the middle. CDR1 DFQATT and CDR2 SNEGSKA come from the germline V gene (reference sequence). CDR3 length: 12 amino acids. The CDR3 DNA is TGCAGTGTCGATCTGAGCTCCTACGAGCAGTACTTC. Translating it yields CSVDLSSYEQYF.

This clonotype was recorded a few times. The chain recombines TRBV4-2 with TRBJ1-4, with a possible D match to TRBD1 (5 bases). Germline-derived CDR1 and CDR2 are LGHNA and YNFKEQ. The CDR3 loop spans 15 amino acids. Trimming removed 5 bases at V and 3 bases at J, with 13 bases between. CDR3: CASSAQLGANEKLFF. The CDR3 region has the DNA TGTGCCAGCAGCGCGCAACTGGGGGCTAATGAAAAACTGTTTTTT.

This clonotype was observed at least ten times. The rearrangement links TRBV20-1 to TRBJ1-6; D might be TRBD1 (6 bases). This CDR3 region has 15 residues. Per the germline V gene, CDR1 is DFQATT and CDR2 is SNEGSKA (reference sequence). Between the trimmed V and J ends, which lost 0 bases and 6 bases, there was a span of 12 bases. In nucleotides, the CDR3 is TGCAGTGCTAGAGATGGGGGCCAGGTTAATTCACCCCTCCACTTT. Translated: CSARDGGQVNSPLHF.

This clonotype was counted a few times. V is TRBV11-2 and J is TRBJ2-1; TRBD2 agrees at 8 bases. V lost 5 bases, J lost 5 bases, and 8 bases stayed unmatched. This CDR3 is 15 amino acids long. Germline CDR1 and CDR2: SGHAT and FQNNGV. CDR3 sequence: CASSIGTSWHNEQFF. CDR3 sequence (DNA): TGTGCCAGCAGCATCGGGACTAGTTGGCACAATGAGCAGTTCTTC. The full variable domain, with the rest looked up from reference TRBV11-2 and TRBJ2-1, is EAGVAQSPRYKIIEKRQSVAFWCNPISGHATLYWYQQILGQGPKLLIQFQNNGVVDDSQLPKDRFSAERLKGVDSTLKIQPAKLEDSAVYLCASSIGTSWHNEQFFGPGTRLTVL.

This clonotype was counted ten times or more. The chain carries TRBV20-1 and TRBJ2-7; D not certain. This CDR3 spans 12 amino acids. Germline lookup yields CDR1 DFQATT and CDR2 SNEGSKA (reference sequence). Trimming removed 0 bases at V and 2 bases at J, with 5 bases between. The CDR3 loop is CSARDGPYEQYF. CDR3 sequence (DNA): TGCAGTGCTAGAGATGGTCCCTACGAGCAGTACTTC.

This clonotype was picked up many times. The gene calls are TRBV7-9 and TRBJ1-3; 7 bases are a match to TRBD1. CDR3 length: 15 amino acids. V shed 2 bases and J 2 bases; nucleotides not matched to a gene: 3. Germline V gene lookup returns CDR1 SEHNR and CDR2 FQNEAQ (reference sequence). The CDR3 loop is CASSLWQGAGNTIYF. CDR3 sequence (DNA): TGTGCCAGCAGCTTATGGCAGGGGGCTGGAAACACCATATATTTT.

This chain links TRBV20-1 with TRBJ1-2; a possible D gene is TRBD1 (6 bases). Germline-derived CDR1 and CDR2 are DFQATT and SNEGSKA (reference sequence). The CDR3 length is 14 residues. V lost 0 bases, J lost 3 bases, and 11 bases lay in between. The chain's CDR3 is CSARDPGHHYGYTF. The CDR3 DNA follows: TGCAGTGCTAGAGATCCGGGACATCACTATGGCTACACCTTC.

In DNA form, the CDR3 reads TGTGCCATCAGGCCCGGGACTAGCGGGGGATCCTACGAGCAGTACTTC. Translation: CAIRPGTSGGSYEQYF. The genes are TRBV10-3 and TRBJ2-7; 14 positions agree with TRBD2. The CDR3 has 16 residues. V lost 6 bases, J lost 1 base, and 5 bases stayed unmatched. The germline CDR1 and CDR2 sequences are ENHRY and SYGVKD.

The table lists this clonotype with a few counts. J is TRBJ2-3 and V is TRBV6-5, with 9 bases fitting TRBD2. With V trimmed by 4 bases and J by 0 bases, 5 bases remained unmatched. The germline V gene has CDR1 MNHEY and CDR2 SVGAGI. The CDR3 is 16 amino acids. CDR3 in amino acids: CASSFQGLASTDTQYF. The CDR3 DNA reads TGTGCCAGCAGTTTCCAAGGACTAGCGAGCACAGATACGCAGTATTTT.

This clonotype was seen many times. The chain links TRBV5-5 to TRBJ2-3; 7 bases align to TRBD2. The CDR3 length is 17 residues. After removal of 0 bases from V and 4 bases from J, the junction contained 11 bases not matched to a gene. Germline assignment: CDR1 SGHKS and CDR2 YYEKEE (reference sequence). The CDR3 DNA reads as TGTGCCAGCAGCTTGGATCGGGCTAGCGGAATACCAGATACGCAGTATTTT. Translating it yields CASSLDRASGIPDTQYF.

V and J are TRBV5-6 and TRBJ1-5; perhaps TRBD1 as D (5 bases). V was cut by 4 bases and J by 0 bases, with 14 bases left in between. The CDR3 runs to 16 residues. Germline V CDR1 and CDR2: SGHDT, YYEEEE. The CDR3 region has the DNA TGTGCCAGCAGCGCAAGACAGTTCCATAGCAATCAGCCCCAGCATTTT. Amino acids: CASSARQFHSNQPQHF. The entire variable domain, with the rest obtained from reference TRBV5-6 and TRBJ1-5, is as follows: DAGVTQSPTHLIKTRGQQVTLRCSPKSGHDTVSWYQQALGQGPQFIFQYYEEEERQRGNFPDRFSGHQFPNYSSELNVNALLLGDSALYLCASSARQFHSNQPQHFGDGTRLSIL.

The chain joins TRBV20-1 to TRBJ2-1; TRBD2 agrees at 12 bases. The CDR3 length is 19 residues. Germline lookup yields CDR1 DFQATT and CDR2 SNEGSKA (reference sequence). The CDR3 DNA reads as TGCAGGGTCCAGGCTCCCTACCTGAATCTAGCGGGGGGGTTGAATGAGCAGTTCTTC. It is translated as CRVQAPYLNLAGGLNEQFF.

The chain combines TRBV12-3 or TRBV12-4 with TRBJ2-1, with 9 bases that match TRBD1. The CDR3 loop spans 15 amino acids. The V gene end was trimmed by 6 bases and the J gene end by 4 bases; junction bases not matched to a gene: 7. The CDR3: CASSSGTGQYNEQFF. The CDR3 bases are TGTGCCAGCAGCTCCGGGACAGGGCAATACAATGAGCAGTTCTTC.

The chain is built from TRBV20-1 and TRBJ2-5; weak D call: TRBD2 (6 bases). Germline CDR1 reads DFQATT; CDR2 reads SNEGSKA (reference sequence). The CDR3 extends over 14 amino acids. The V and J ends lost 4 bases and 5 bases respectively, with 17 bases between them. CDR3 loop: CSANGGTLLETQYF. CDR3 nucleotide sequence: TGCAGTGCTAATGGGGGGACCCTCCTGGAGACCCAGTACTTC.

This clonotype was counted between two and nine times. V is TRBV20-1 and J is TRBJ2-7, with D perhaps TRBD2 (7 bases). This CDR3 contains 15 residues. The germline V gene encodes CDR1 DFQATT and CDR2 SNEGSKA (reference sequence). V lost 0 bases and J 5 bases, leaving 17 bases between the germline ends. The CDR3 DNA reads TGCAGTGCTAGAGACCCGGTAGGGGGGGAGGACGAGCAGTACTTC. Translated: CSARDPVGGEDEQYF.

This clonotype has at least ten counts. This chain joins TRBV20-1 and TRBJ1-2, with TRBD1 as a possible D gene (6 bases). The CDR3 sequence is 14 residues long. Looked up from germline, CDR1 is DFQATT and CDR2 is SNEGSKA (reference sequence). Trimming removed 0 bases from V and 5 bases from J, with 13 bases in between. The CDR3 region has the DNA TGCAGTGCTAGAGACAGGGGAAAAGGGTATGGCTACACCTTC. Encoded protein: CSARDRGKGYGYTF.

The gene calls are TRBV27 and TRBJ2-7, with 9 bases matching TRBD1. The CDR3 covers 16 residues. CDR1 and CDR2 from the germline V gene are MNHEY and SMNVEV (reference sequence). V lost 4 bases, J lost 4 bases, and 11 bases stayed unmatched. Here the CDR3 DNA reads TGTGCCAGCAGTTCTCGAGCGGGACAGGGAGGGTACGAGCAGTACTTC. It encodes CASSSRAGQGGYEQYF.

In its sample, this clonotype was seen a few times. The genes are TRBV6-5 and TRBJ1-5, with a weak D call TRBD1 (5 bases). The germline CDR1 and CDR2 sequences are MNHEY and SVGAGI. The CDR3 has 15 amino acids. Deletions cut 0 bases from V and 4 bases from J, with 10 bases between. Here the CDR3 DNA reads TGTGCCAGCAGTTACTCGGGGGACCAAAATCAGCCCCAGCATTTT. Translation gives CASSYSGDQNQPQHF.